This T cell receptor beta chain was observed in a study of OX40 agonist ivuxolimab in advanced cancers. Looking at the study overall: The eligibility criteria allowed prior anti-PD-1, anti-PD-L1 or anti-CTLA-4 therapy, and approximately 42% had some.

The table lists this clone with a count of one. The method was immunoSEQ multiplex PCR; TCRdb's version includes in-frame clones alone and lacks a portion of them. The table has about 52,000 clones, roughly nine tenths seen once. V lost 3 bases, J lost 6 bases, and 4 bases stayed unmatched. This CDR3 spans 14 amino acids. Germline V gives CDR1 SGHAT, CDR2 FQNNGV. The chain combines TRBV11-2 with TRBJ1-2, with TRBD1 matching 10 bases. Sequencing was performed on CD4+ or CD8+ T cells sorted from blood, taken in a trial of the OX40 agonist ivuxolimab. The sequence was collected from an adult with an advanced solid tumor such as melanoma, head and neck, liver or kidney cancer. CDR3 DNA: TGTGCCAGCAGCTTGAATGGACAGGGGGATGGCTACACCTTC. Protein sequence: CASSLNGQGDGYTF.